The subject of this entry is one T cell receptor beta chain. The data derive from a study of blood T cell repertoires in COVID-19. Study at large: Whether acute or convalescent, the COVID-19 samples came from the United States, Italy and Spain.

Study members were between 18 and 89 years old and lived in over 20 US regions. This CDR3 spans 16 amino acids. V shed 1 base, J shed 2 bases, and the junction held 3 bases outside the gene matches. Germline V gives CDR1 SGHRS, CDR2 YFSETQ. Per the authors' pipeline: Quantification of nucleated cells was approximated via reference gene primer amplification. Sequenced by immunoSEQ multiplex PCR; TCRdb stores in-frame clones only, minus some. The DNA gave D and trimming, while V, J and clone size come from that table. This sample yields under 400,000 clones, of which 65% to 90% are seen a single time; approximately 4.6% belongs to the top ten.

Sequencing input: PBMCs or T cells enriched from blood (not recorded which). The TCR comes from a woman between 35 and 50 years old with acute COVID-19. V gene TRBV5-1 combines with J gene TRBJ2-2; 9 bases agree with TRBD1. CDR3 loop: CASSLTGQGNTGELFF. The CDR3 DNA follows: TGCGCCAGCAGCTTGACGGGACAGGGTAACACCGGGGAGCTGTTTTTT. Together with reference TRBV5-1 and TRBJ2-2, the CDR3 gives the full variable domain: KAGVTQTPRYLIKTRGQQVTLSCSPISGHRSVSWYQQTPGQGLQFLFEYFSETQRNKGNFPGRFSGRQFSNSRSEMNVSTLELGDSALYLCASSLTGQGNTGELFFGEGSRLTVL.